The entry below gives a single T cell receptor beta chain sequence along with its context. Sequenced by immunoSEQ multiplex PCR; TCRdb stores in-frame clones only, minus some. The repertoire holds about 95,000 clones, with over 70% as singletons. Germline V CDR1 and CDR2: SNHLY, FYNNEI. The CDR3 extends over 16 amino acids. The V gene lost 6 bases and the J gene lost 5 bases, with 22 bases spanning the gap. This specimen comes from a study of blood T cell repertoires in COVID-19. The clonotype comes from a man aged 80 or over with active or convalescent COVID-19. The sequencing input was peripheral blood. The chain employs TRBV2 and TRBJ1-2; D is unresolved. The CDR3 is CASSAARGNSPYGYTF. For the CDR3, the DNA is TGTGCCAGCAGCGCAGCCCGGGGAAATAGCCCTTATGGCTACACCTTC.